This entry lists 19 T cell receptor beta chains sequenced from one sample in a study of blood T cells in healthy people across ages. Then a second PCR, running about 6 to 11 cycles, was carried out with a sample-barcoded 5' primer and a J-beta primer mix. In TCRdb, the 5' RACE reads were re-called with MiXCR into one record per CDR3 protein. The table shows more than 700,000 distinct CDR3 sequences, with around 45% occurring only once. Sequenced material: blood. Source of these receptors: a man older than 75 in good health.

A note on this clonotype: Given a much more abundant clone one base away, this may be a read error. The chain is built from TRBV9 and TRBJ2-4, with 10 bases aligning to TRBD2. The CDR3 has 15 amino acids. V shed 4 bases, J shed 13 bases, and the junction held 14 bases outside the gene matches. Germline CDR1 is SGDLS and CDR2 is YYNGEE. As DNA, the CDR3 is TGTGCCAGCAGCCCGAGGTCTAGCGGGAGCGAGGAGCAGTACTTC. Protein product: CASSPRSSGSEEQYF.

This clonotype was picked up a small number of times. The chain links TRBV9 to TRBJ1-2; D unresolved. Germline loops: CDR1 SGDLS, CDR2 YYNGEE. The CDR3 totals 13 residues. Deletions cut 0 bases from V and 8 bases from J, with 11 bases between. The CDR3 region is CASSVALSEGYTF. In nucleotides, the CDR3 is TGTGCCAGCAGCGTAGCCCTTAGCGAGGGCTACACCTTC.

In its sample, this clonotype was seen a few times. V usage is TRBV29-1 and J usage is TRBJ1-2, with TRBD1 matching over 8 bases. Per germline, CDR1 SQVTM and CDR2 ANQGSEA. The length of the CDR3 is 13 residues. Trimming removed 7 bases from V and 2 bases from J; junction bases left unmatched: 6. This chain's CDR3 is CSARQGWNYGYTF. CDR3 DNA: TGCAGCGCTCGACAGGGGTGGAACTATGGCTACACCTTC.

This clonotype was recorded many times. The chain couples TRBV29-1 to TRBJ2-6; TRBD1 agrees at 10 bases. Germline loops: CDR1 SQVTM, CDR2 ANQGSEA. Unmatched junction bases numbered 6, after V lost 6 bases and J lost 4 bases. CDR3 length: 15 residues. CDR3 in amino acids: CSVATGGQGANVLTF. DNA for the CDR3: TGCAGCGTCGCGACAGGGGGCCAAGGGGCCAACGTCCTGACTTTC. The full variable domain, in which reference TRBV29-1 and TRBJ2-6 provide the parts outside the CDR3, is SAVISQKPSRDICQRGTSLTIQCQVDSQVTMMFWYRQQPGQSLTLIATANQGSEATYESGFVIDKFPISRPNLTFSTLTVSNMSPEDSSIYLCSVATGGQGANVLTFGAGSRLTVL.

This clonotype was detected a few times. The rearrangement uses TRBV5-1 and TRBJ2-7; 7 positions agree with TRBD1. J gave up 1 base and V 5 bases, and 9 bases lay outside the gene matches. This CDR3 is 15 amino acids long. Germline lookup yields CDR1 SGHRS and CDR2 YFSETQ. CDR3 protein: CASRDTGVGSYEQYF. The CDR3 DNA sequence: TGCGCCAGCAGGGATACAGGGGTTGGGTCCTACGAGCAGTACTTC.

V gene TRBV5-1 combines with J gene TRBJ2-1; 8 positions agree with TRBD2. The trim removed 4 bases at V and 8 bases at J, leaving 2 bases unmatched. The CDR3 runs to 12 residues. The V gene's germline CDR1 is SGHRS and CDR2 YFSETQ. The CDR3 region has the DNA TGCGCCAGCAGCATTAGCGGGGATGAGCAGTTCTTC. Translating it yields CASSISGDEQFF.

Worth noting for this clonotype: With a much larger clone just one base away, this may be a read error. This sequence joins TRBV3-1 and TRBJ2-7; weak D call: TRBD2 (5 bases). CDR1 LGHDT and CDR2 YNNKEL come from the germline V gene (reference sequence). The CDR3 is made up of 16 amino acids. Trimming shortened V by 0 bases and J by 7 bases, and 19 bases separated the two germline ends. For the CDR3, the DNA is TGTGCCAGCAGCCAAGATCGAGGGCTAATCCGAAATGAGCAGTACTTC. Its translation: CASSQDRGLIRNEQYF.

The J gene is TRBJ2-4, the V gene TRBV2; unclear D gene. The CDR3 runs 14 residues. The V gene's germline CDR1 is SNHLY and CDR2 FYNNEI. The ends were cut back, 6 bases at V and 0 bases at J, with 9 bases in the middle. This CDR3 reads CASSRDIAKNIQYF. The CDR3 coding sequence is TGTGCCAGCAGCCGCGACATAGCCAAAAACATTCAGTACTTC.

This clonotype has a handful of counts. The chain recombines TRBV7-2 with TRBJ2-5; possibly TRBD2 for D (7 bases). The V gene lost 5 bases and the J gene lost 5 bases, with 15 bases spanning the gap. This CDR3 is built from 14 residues. Germline V CDR1 and CDR2: SGHTA, FQGNSA. The CDR3 sequence is CASSTRGGGETQYF. CDR3 DNA: TGTGCCAGCAGCACTAGGGGGGGCGGTGAGACCCAGTACTTC. Filled out from reference TRBV7-2 and TRBJ2-5, the complete variable domain reads GAGVSQSPSNKVTEKGKDVELRCDPISGHTALYWYRQSLGQGLEFLIYFQGNSAPDKSGLPSDRFSAERTGGSVSTLTIQRTQQEDSAVYLCASSTRGGGETQYFGPGTRLLVL.

The table lists this clonotype with a few counts. The V gene is TRBV5-1, the J gene TRBJ2-4, with TRBD1 matching over 9 bases. There are 13 residues in the CDR3. Germline V gene sequence: CDR1 SGHRS, CDR2 YFSETQ. V trimming: 4 bases; J trimming: 10 bases; junction bases outside the gene matches: 6. The CDR3 reads CASSPGTGRIQYF. CDR3 nucleotide sequence: TGCGCCAGCAGCCCGGGGACAGGGCGGATTCAGTACTTC.

The chain links TRBV5-6 to TRBJ2-3; 8 bases are shared with TRBD1. V dropped 4 bases and J dropped 1; count of bases not matched to a gene: 8. The length of the CDR3 is 16 residues. The germline gives CDR1 SGHDT, CDR2 YYEEEE. In nucleotides, the CDR3 is TGTGCCAGCAGCCCGGACAGGGTCGGAGGCACAGATACGCAGTATTTT. This sequence encodes CASSPDRVGGTDTQYF.

This clonotype was counted only a few times. This chain joins TRBV12-3 or TRBV12-4 and TRBJ2-7; a possible D gene is TRBD2 (6 bases). Deletions cut 4 bases from V and 4 bases from J, with 17 bases between. This CDR3 is built from 15 residues. The CDR3 here is CASSSGLSATYEQYF. The CDR3 coding sequence is TGTGCCAGCAGTTCCGGACTATCCGCCACGTACGAGCAGTACTTC.

V gene TRBV2 combines with J gene TRBJ2-1, with a possible D match to TRBD1 (5 bases). Between the trimmed V and J ends, which lost 2 bases and 13 bases, there was a span of 18 bases. This CDR3 has 14 residues. Germline lookup yields CDR1 SNHLY and CDR2 FYNNEI. CDR3 nucleotide sequence: TGTGCCAGCAGTGAACCCCAGGGAACAGAGACCCAGTTCTTC. It translates to CASSEPQGTETQFF.

This clonotype was detected many times. The rearrangement uses TRBV5-1 and TRBJ2-1; 15 nucleotides align to TRBD2. The CDR3 length is 16 residues. CDR1 is SGHRS and CDR2 is YFSETQ in the germline V gene. V was pared by 2 bases and J by 5 bases, with 2 bases of the junction left unmatched. The CDR3 region has the DNA TGCGCCAGCAGCTTCGGACTAGCGGGAGGGAACAATGAGCAGTTCTTC. Its translation is CASSFGLAGGNNEQFF.

This clonotype showed up just once. The chain recombines TRBV20-1 with TRBJ2-5; maybe TRBD1 (5 bases). CDR3 size: 15 residues. Trimming shortened V by 0 bases and J by 2 bases, and 13 bases separated the two germline ends. CDR1 is DFQATT, CDR2 SNEGSKA, per germline (reference sequence). The CDR3 sequence: CSARDKRQRQETQYF. The CDR3 coding sequence is TGCAGTGCTAGAGATAAGCGACAGCGTCAAGAGACCCAGTACTTC.

This chain uses TRBV25-1 with TRBJ2-1; perhaps TRBD2 as D (5 bases). The germline CDR1 and CDR2 sequences are MGHDK and SYGVNS. The CDR3 covers 16 residues. Trimming took 4 bases from V and 2 from J, leaving 15 bases between them. The CDR3 protein is CASSASRSSAYNEQFF. The CDR3 bases are TGTGCCAGCAGTGCTAGCAGGAGCTCGGCCTACAATGAGCAGTTCTTC.

This chain uses TRBV25-1 with TRBJ2-5; TRBD1 is a possible D gene (6 bases). The J call may be wrong; the DNA end is better matched by TRBJ2-7. The length of the CDR3 is 16 residues. In germline, CDR1 is MGHDK, CDR2 SYGVNS. For the CDR3, the DNA is TGTGCCAGCTCAAGTTCCTTCACAGGGATCCACTACGAGCAGTACTTC. It is translated as CASSSSFTGIHYEQYF.

This clonotype is medium-sized by share. The J gene is TRBJ2-3, the V gene TRBV20-1, with 9 bases fitting TRBD2. The junction had 8 bases not matched to a gene; V was cut back by 0 bases and J by 7 bases. The CDR3 covers 15 residues. Germline CDR1 and CDR2: DFQATT and SNEGSKA (reference sequence). The CDR3 nucleotides are TGCAGTGCTAGAGATAGTAGCGGGAGTAGAAATACGCAGTATTTT. Residues: CSARDSSGSRNTQYF.

This clonotype came up a few times. V gene TRBV7-3 combines with J gene TRBJ2-1, with TRBD2 identical over 7 bases. This CDR3 is 16 amino acids long. V lost 4 bases and J lost 6; bases outside the gene matches: 12. The germline gives CDR1 SGHTA, CDR2 FQGTGA. CDR3 in amino acids: CASSSTSAKEVNEQFF. The CDR3 coding sequence is TGTGCCAGCAGCTCAACTAGCGCCAAAGAGGTCAATGAGCAGTTCTTC.